These 18 T cell receptor beta chains were sequenced from one sample in a study of blood T cell repertoires in COVID-19. The assay was immunoSEQ multiplex PCR, and TCRdb's table has in-frame clones only and misses some. The data show about 78,000 clones, around nine tenths seen once. Sequenced material: peripheral blood. These receptors came from a middle-aged man with active or convalescent COVID-19.

The V call is TRBV3-1 (or the pseudogene TRBV3-2), the J call TRBJ1-3, with D possibly TRBD1 on 5 matching bases. This CDR3 region has 15 residues. Between the trimmed V and J ends, which lost 1 base and 4 bases, there was a span of 11 bases. CDR1 and CDR2 from the germline V gene are LGHDT and YNNKEL (reference sequence). CDR3 nucleotide sequence: TGTGCCAGCAGCCAAGTCATAGGGGCCGGAAACACCATATATTTT. Translating it yields CASSQVIGAGNTIYF.

This clone appeared a few times. The chain has TRBV10-2 and TRBJ2-1; no reliable D call. The CDR3 extends over 12 amino acids. CDR1 WSHSY and CDR2 SAAADI come from the germline V gene. Between the trimmed V and J ends, which lost 7 bases and 8 bases, there was a span of 12 bases. The CDR3 DNA is TGCGCCAGCATGCAGGAATCCGATGAGCAGTTCTTC. Translated: CASMQESDEQFF.

This chain connects TRBV18 to TRBJ1-2; 9 nucleotides align to TRBD1. This CDR3 spans 16 amino acids. V lost 6 bases, J lost 8 bases, and 16 bases stayed unmatched. Germline V gene sequence: CDR1 KGHSH, CDR2 LQKENI. The CDR3 loop is CASSRDRVVGGVGYTF. CDR3 bases: TGTGCCAGCTCCCGGGACAGGGTCGTCGGAGGTGTGGGCTACACCTTC. Filled out from reference TRBV18 and TRBJ1-2, the complete variable domain reads NAGVMQNPRHLVRRRGQEARLRCSPMKGHSHVYWYRQLPEEGLKFMVYLQKENIIDESGMPKERFSAEFPKEGPSILRIQQVVRGDSAAYFCASSRDRVVGGVGYTFGSGTRLTVV.

V gene TRBV7-2 combines with J gene TRBJ1-2; 7 bases line up with TRBD1. With V trimmed by 3 bases and J by 8 bases, 15 bases remained unmatched. The CDR3 is made up of 16 amino acids. Germline V lookup: CDR1 SGHTA, CDR2 FQGNSA. The CDR3 sequence is CASSFPEEGARRGYTF. The CDR3 nucleotides read TGTGCCAGCAGCTTCCCCGAGGAGGGGGCGCGTAGGGGCTACACCTTC.

The chain has TRBV2 and TRBJ1-2; D unclear. There are 12 residues in the CDR3. V was shortened by 9 bases and J by 1 base, with 9 bases between the two germline ends. From germline, CDR1 is SNHLY and CDR2 FYNNEI. The CDR3 sequence: CARKNGNYGYTF. CDR3 sequence (DNA): TGTGCCAGGAAGAACGGTAACTATGGCTACACCTTC.

This chain links TRBV29-1 with TRBJ1-2; TRBD1 matches at 7 bases. The CDR3 runs 12 residues. With 5 bases clipped from V and 8 bases from J, the junction kept 8 bases outside the gene matches. CDR1 is SQVTM, CDR2 ANQGSEA, per germline. This CDR3 is CSVPPTGQGYTF. For the CDR3, the DNA is TGCAGCGTTCCGCCGACAGGGCAAGGCTACACCTTC.

The rearrangement uses TRBV2 and TRBJ1-4, with D tentatively TRBD1 (5 bases). Trimming removed 3 bases at V and 1 base at J, with 12 bases between. Germline V gene lookup returns CDR1 SNHLY and CDR2 FYNNEI. This CDR3 comprises 16 residues. The CDR3 DNA is TGTGCCAGCAGTGACAGGGCGACGAAAACTAATGAAAAACTGTTTTTT. Its translation: CASSDRATKTNEKLFF.

The genes are TRBV7-8 and TRBJ2-1; the match to TRBD2 covers 9 bases. Germline CDR1 SGHVS, CDR2 FQNEAQ. Losses at the gene ends were 5 bases for V and 1 base for J; bases not matched to a gene: 9. The CDR3 has 17 amino acids. This CDR3 reads CASSRDLAGGSYNEQFF. CDR3 bases: TGTGCCAGCAGCCGAGATCTTGCGGGGGGGTCCTACAATGAGCAGTTCTTC.

The V gene is TRBV30, the J gene TRBJ2-1, with 10 bases lining up with TRBD1. Germline CDR1 and CDR2: GTSNPN and SVGIG (reference sequence). The ends lost 0 bases at V and 7 bases at J; junction bases unmatched: 6. The CDR3 has 15 amino acids. The CDR3, as DNA: TGTGCCTGGAGTGTGGGGACAGGGGTGGGAAATGAGCAGTTCTTC. Protein sequence: CAWSVGTGVGNEQFF.

The chain links TRBV28 to TRBJ2-5, with a possible D match to TRBD1 (5 bases). Germline lookup yields CDR1 MDHEN and CDR2 SYDVKM. The V end was cut by 6 bases, the J end by 5 bases, with 7 bases between. The CDR3 sequence is 11 residues long. This CDR3 reads CASRGQETQYF. The CDR3 DNA follows: TGTGCCAGCAGGGGGCAGGAGACCCAGTACTTC. Combining the CDR3 with reference TRBV28 and TRBJ2-5 gives the whole variable domain DVKVTQSSRYLVKRTGEKVFLECVQDMDHENMFWYRQDPGLGLRLIYFSYDVKMKEKGDIPEGYSVSREKKERFSLILESASTNQTSMYLCASRGQETQYFGPGTRLLVL.

The V gene is TRBV10-2, the J gene TRBJ1-2; the D gene is possibly TRBD1 (6 bases). The germline V gene has CDR1 WSHSY and CDR2 SAAADI. The CDR3 is made up of 12 amino acids. Trimming cost V 3 bases and J 5 bases, with 7 bases left between them. The CDR3: CASSDTGYGYTF. CDR3 DNA sequence: TGCGCCAGCAGTGATACAGGGTATGGCTACACCTTC.

The chain combines TRBV15 with TRBJ2-6, with D possibly TRBD1 on 6 matching bases. The germline V and J ends were trimmed by 5 bases and 1 base, with 9 bases remaining between them. Germline values: CDR1 LNHNV, CDR2 YYDKDF (reference sequence). The CDR3 loop spans 15 amino acids. The CDR3 loop is CATSGGQSGANVLTF. The CDR3, as DNA: TGTGCCACCAGCGGCGGACAGTCTGGGGCCAACGTCCTGACTTTC. The entire variable domain, with the rest obtained from reference TRBV15 and TRBJ2-6, is as follows: DAMVIQNPRYQVTQFGKPVTLSCSQTLNHNVMYWYQQKSSQAPKLLFHYYDKDFNNEADTPDNFQSRRPNTSFCFLDIRSPGLGDTAMYLCATSGGQSGANVLTFGAGSRLTVL.

The rearrangement links TRBV12-3 or TRBV12-4 to TRBJ1-2, with D unresolved. This CDR3 contains 13 residues. V gave up 4 bases and J gave up 3 bases, with 9 bases separating them. This CDR3 is CASSSGLDYGYTF. The CDR3 nucleotides are TGTGCCAGCAGTTCCGGGTTAGACTATGGCTACACCTTC.

A note on this clone: This specimen includes other DNA sequences encoding the same CDR3. J is TRBJ2-5 and V is TRBV7-2, with D maybe TRBD1 (6 bases). There are 14 residues in the CDR3. The V end lost 3 bases, the J end lost 0 bases, and 8 bases lay between the germline ends. Per germline, CDR1 SGHTA and CDR2 FQGNSA. Written as DNA, the CDR3 is TGTGCCAGCAGCTTGGGGACATACCAAGAGACCCAGTACTTC. Translation: CASSLGTYQETQYF.

This chain links TRBV5-4 with TRBJ2-5; 15 bases fit TRBD2. Per the germline V gene, CDR1 is SGHNT and CDR2 is YYREEE (reference sequence). J lost 5 bases, V lost 0 bases, and 2 bases had no gene match. The CDR3 has 16 amino acids. CDR3 in amino acids: CASSLGTSGGEETQYF. CDR3 DNA: TGTGCCAGCAGCTTGGGGACTAGCGGGGGGGAGGAGACCCAGTACTTC.

The chain recombines TRBV6-4 with TRBJ2-6, with D possibly being TRBD2 (7 bases). With 2 bases removed from V and 0 bases from J, the gap between germline ends came to 14 bases. The V gene's germline CDR1 is MRHNA and CDR2 SNTAGT. This CDR3 region has 18 residues. The CDR3 region is CASSDPGRGPSGANVLTF. CDR3 nucleotides: TGTGCCAGCAGTGACCCGGGGCGGGGGCCCTCTGGGGCCAACGTCCTGACTTTC.

This chain joins TRBV18 and TRBJ2-2; 7 bases are a match to TRBD1. V shed 5 bases and J 4 bases; nucleotides not matched to a gene: 7. Germline assignment: CDR1 KGHSH and CDR2 LQKENI. This CDR3 comprises 15 residues. In nucleotides, the CDR3 is TGTGCCAGCTCAGCCCGGCCAGGGGGCACCGGGGAGCTGTTTTTT. Encoded protein: CASSARPGGTGELFF.

DNA of the CDR3: TGTGCCAGCTCACCACAGTTTTCCGGGACAGGGGGGAACTATGGCTACACCTTC. Protein: CASSPQFSGTGGNYGYTF. J is TRBJ1-2 and V is TRBV18, with 11 nucleotides matching TRBD1. The V and J ends lost 1 base and 2 bases, in that order; junction bases with no gene match: 9. This CDR3 has 18 amino acids. The germline V gene encodes CDR1 KGHSH and CDR2 LQKENI.